This T cell receptor (beta chain) is from a study of patients and donors after allogeneic stem cell transplantation. The CDR3 has 15 amino acids. The J segment lost 5 bases and the V segment lost 4 bases, leaving 8 bases of the junction unmatched. Germline V lookup: CDR1 LGHDT, CDR2 YNNKEL (reference sequence). TCRdb re-called the RT-PCR reads through MiXCR, storing one row per CDR3 protein. This repertoire shows about 96,000 distinct CDR3 sequences, 45% to 50% found once; its top ten account for about 58%. The sequence came from a human donor who was either an allogeneic HSCT recipient or a stem cell or donor lymphocyte infusion donor (not recorded which). It is not recorded whose cells these are; they may come from a transplant donor. V gene TRBV3-1 combines with J gene TRBJ1-5; 7 nucleotides align to TRBD1. What was sequenced was blood, either unsorted or a sorted T cell fraction (not recorded which). As DNA, the CDR3 is TGTGCCAGCAGCCCCGGGACAGTCAACTATCAGCCCCAGCATTTT. It codes for CASSPGTVNYQPQHF. Full variable domain (rest looked up from reference TRBV3-1 and TRBJ1-5): DTAVSQTPKYLVTQMGNDKSIKCEQNLGHDTMYWYKQDSKKFLKIMFSYNNKELIINETVPNRFSPKSPDKAHLNLHINSLELGDSAVYFCASSPGTVNYQPQHFGDGTRLSIL.